The T cell receptor (beta chain) described here comes from a study of blood T cell repertoires in COVID-19. Study context: There were acute and convalescent COVID-19 samples, and they came from the United States, Italy and Spain. T cells, B-cell-depleted T cells, or PBMCs supplied cDNA or gDNA.

In the source study's methods: Estimated nucleated cell counts came from reference gene primer amplification. Sequencing was performed with immunoSEQ multiplex PCR; in TCRdb, only in-frame clones are kept and a portion is missing. V and J calls and clone size come straight from that table; D and trimming were deduced from the DNA. Of under 65,000 clones listed, less than 75% were seen once; the top ten hold more than 11%. Germline V lookup: CDR1 LGHDT, CDR2 YNNKEL (reference sequence). This CDR3 contains 16 residues. Trimming took 0 bases from V and 9 from J; bases not matched to a gene: 6. The clonotype comes from a woman in her sixties or seventies with acute or convalescent COVID-19. The source material was peripheral blood. The chain employs TRBV3-1 (or the pseudogene TRBV3-2) and TRBJ2-1, with 12 bases aligning to TRBD2. CDR3 sequence (DNA): TGTGCCAGCAGCCAAGAGCAACTAGCGGGGGGAGGTGAGCAGTTCTTC. Its translation is CASSQEQLAGGGEQFF.